This T cell receptor (beta chain) was sequenced in a study of shared clonotypes between healthy human individuals. CDR3 length: 16 residues. The junction had 0 bases not matched to a gene; V was cut back by 0 bases and J by 0 bases. The V gene's germline CDR1 is SGHRS and CDR2 YFSETQ. As for this clone: Distinct nucleotide sequences in the sample also encode this CDR3.

Sequencing was performed with immunoSEQ multiplex PCR; in TCRdb, only in-frame clones are kept and a portion is missing. The sample contains approximately 530,000 clones, 90% to 96% of which appear only once. The sequenced material came from naive CD4+ T cells sorted from blood. Subset: CD45RA+ positively selected. The sequence came from a woman aged 25 to 39 in good health. The rearrangement joins TRBV5-1 to TRBJ2-2; 9 bases agree with TRBD2. In DNA form, the CDR3 reads TGCGCCAGCAGCTTGGTAGCGGGAGCGAACACCGGGGAGCTGTTTTTT. Residues: CASSLVAGANTGELFF.